This is a list of T cell receptor beta chains from one sample in a study of T-cell memory formation after mild COVID-19. TCRdb independently ran MiXCR on the 5' RACE reads; one entry per CDR3 protein. Of about 120,000 distinct CDR3 sequences in the sample, roughly 15% were seen once. Sequencing was done on a sample of PBMCs or a T cell subset sorted from them (not recorded which). These receptor sequences come from an adult woman who had mild COVID-19 (a few samples of this study predate the infection). Cell type and time point are not known. CDR3s leave out the opening cysteine and the closing phenylalanine or tryptophan.

J,V,CDR3
TRBJ2-5,TRBV20-1,SAWGSQETQY
TRBJ1-6,TRBV3-1,ASSQVEGGDSPLH
TRBJ1-2,TRBV6-5,ASSYHRERRYGYT
TRBJ2-5,TRBV5-1,ASRDGRSFQETQY
TRBJ2-7,TRBV29-1,SGDWTAGCEQY
TRBJ2-3,TRBV7-8,ASSLRASGGTDTQY
TRBJ2-2,TRBV4-2,ASSRSQPAPGELF
TRBJ1-1,TRBV7-9,ASSLGGGDTEAF
TRBJ2-1,TRBV18,ASSPPRRGGYEQF
TRBJ2-1,TRBV3-1,ASSQGAPTGNEQF
TRBJ2-3,TRBV5-1,ATSPGQGGTDTQY
TRBJ2-2,TRBV29-1,SAQGQVPNTGELF
TRBJ2-7,TRBV28,ASSLSGGSSYEQY
TRBJ2-2,TRBV5-1,ASSLTGLAGELF
TRBJ2-6,TRBV5-5,ASSLDRGNVLT
TRBJ1-1,TRBV5-5,ASSREGYNTEAF
TRBJ1-1,TRBV6-5,ASTQLPNTEAF
TRBJ2-2,TRBV7-9,ASSLEGSAGELF
TRBJ2-7,TRBV20-1,SARLGLAGWEQY
TRBJ2-1,TRBV19,ASKWVAGGINEQF
TRBJ1-2,TRBV5-5,ASSATLIALNYGYT
TRBJ2-7,TRBV20-1,SARGGQSSYEQY
TRBJ1-6,TRBV4-2,ASSQDGEGGSPLH